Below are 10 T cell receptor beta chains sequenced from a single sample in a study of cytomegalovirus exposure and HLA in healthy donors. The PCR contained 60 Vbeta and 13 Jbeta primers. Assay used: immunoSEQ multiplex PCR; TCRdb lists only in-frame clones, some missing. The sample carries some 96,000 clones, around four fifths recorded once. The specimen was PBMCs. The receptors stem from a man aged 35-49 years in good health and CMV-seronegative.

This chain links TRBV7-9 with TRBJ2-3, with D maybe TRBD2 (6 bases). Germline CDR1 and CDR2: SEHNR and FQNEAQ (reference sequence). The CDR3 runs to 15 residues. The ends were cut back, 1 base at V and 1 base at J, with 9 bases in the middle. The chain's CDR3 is CASSLVRRGTDTQYF. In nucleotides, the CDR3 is TGTGCCAGCAGCTTAGTTCGGAGGGGCACAGATACGCAGTATTTT.

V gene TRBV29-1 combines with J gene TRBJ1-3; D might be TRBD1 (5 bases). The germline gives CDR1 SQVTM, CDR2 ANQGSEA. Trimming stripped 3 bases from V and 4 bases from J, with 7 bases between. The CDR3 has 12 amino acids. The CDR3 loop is CSVEGQGNTIYF. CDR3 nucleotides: TGCAGCGTTGAGGGGCAGGGAAACACCATATATTTT.

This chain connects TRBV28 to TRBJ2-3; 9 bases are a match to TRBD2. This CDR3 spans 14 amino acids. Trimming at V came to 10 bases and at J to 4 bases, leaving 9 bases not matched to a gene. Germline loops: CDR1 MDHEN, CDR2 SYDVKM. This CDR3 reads CATVRGGGSDTQYF. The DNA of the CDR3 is TGTGCCACCGTGCGGGGGGGCGGTTCAGATACGCAGTATTTT.

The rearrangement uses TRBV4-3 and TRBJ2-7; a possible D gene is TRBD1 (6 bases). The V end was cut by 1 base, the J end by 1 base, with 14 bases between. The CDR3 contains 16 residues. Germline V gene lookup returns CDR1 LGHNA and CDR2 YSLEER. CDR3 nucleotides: TGCGCCAGCAGCCAAGCGTTCGGACAGATTTCCTACGAGCAGTACTTC. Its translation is CASSQAFGQISYEQYF.

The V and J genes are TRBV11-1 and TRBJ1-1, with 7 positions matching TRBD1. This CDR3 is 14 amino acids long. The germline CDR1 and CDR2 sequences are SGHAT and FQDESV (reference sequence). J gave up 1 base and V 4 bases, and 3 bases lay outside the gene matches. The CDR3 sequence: CASSSGQWNTEAFF. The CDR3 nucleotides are TGTGCCAGCAGCTCGGGACAGTGGAACACTGAAGCTTTCTTT.

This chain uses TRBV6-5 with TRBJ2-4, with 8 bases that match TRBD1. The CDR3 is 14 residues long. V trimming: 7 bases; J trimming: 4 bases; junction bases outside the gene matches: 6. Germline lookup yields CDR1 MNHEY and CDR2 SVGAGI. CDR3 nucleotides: TGTGCCAGCAAGGAAGACAGGGGAAAAAACATTCAGTACTTC. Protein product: CASKEDRGKNIQYF.

CDR3: CAWDSNEKLFF. Written as DNA, the CDR3 is TGTGCCTGGGACTCTAATGAAAAACTGTTTTTT. The chain combines TRBV30 with TRBJ1-4; D ambiguous. Trimming took off 5 bases at V and 3 bases at J, with 4 bases between the two ends. The CDR3 length is 11 residues. Germline values: CDR1 GTSNPN, CDR2 SVGIG (reference sequence).

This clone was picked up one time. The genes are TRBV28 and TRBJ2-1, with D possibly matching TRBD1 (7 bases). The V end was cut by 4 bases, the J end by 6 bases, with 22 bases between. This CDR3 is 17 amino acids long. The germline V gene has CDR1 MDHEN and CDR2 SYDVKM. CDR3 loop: CASSSYIQGEVGNEQFF. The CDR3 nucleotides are TGTGCCAGCAGTTCCTACATTCAGGGGGAGGTGGGCAATGAGCAGTTCTTC.

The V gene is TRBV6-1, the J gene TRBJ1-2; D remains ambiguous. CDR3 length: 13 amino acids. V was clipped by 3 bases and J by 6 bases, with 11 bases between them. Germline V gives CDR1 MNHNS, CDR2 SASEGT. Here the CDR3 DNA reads TGTGCCAGCAGTGACTGGGGAGGTGATGGCTACACCTTC. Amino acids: CASSDWGGDGYTF.

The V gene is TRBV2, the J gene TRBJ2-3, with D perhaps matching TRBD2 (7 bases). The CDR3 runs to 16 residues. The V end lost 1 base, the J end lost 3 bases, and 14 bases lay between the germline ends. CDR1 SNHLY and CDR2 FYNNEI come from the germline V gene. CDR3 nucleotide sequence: TGTGCCAGCAGTGAAGTGGCGGGGGCGGTAACAGATACGCAGTATTTT. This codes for CASSEVAGAVTDTQYF.